One sample yielded the 22 T cell receptor beta chains listed below, sequenced in a study of immune characterization of retroperitoneal liposarcoma. Using its own MiXCR run on the PCR reads, TCRdb lists one record per CDR3 protein. The sample lists some 4,100 distinct CDR3 sequences, over 25% occurring once. Sequencing was carried out using blood. These receptor sequences come from a female donor with retroperitoneal liposarcoma.

This clonotype was counted a few times. The chain employs TRBV6-1 and TRBJ2-1; D gene uncertain. Near its end, the DNA agrees better with TRBJ2-7, so the J call may be wrong. This CDR3 is 15 amino acids long. Germline V gives CDR1 MNHNS, CDR2 SASEGT. The CDR3 reads CASSDGPPGLYEQYF. The DNA for the CDR3 is TGTGCCAGCAGTGACGGACCGCCTGGCCTCTACGAGCAGTACTTC.

This clonotype was counted only a few times. The chain uses TRBV6-1 and TRBJ2-1; possibly TRBD1 or TRBD2 for D (5 bases each). The end of the DNA fits TRBJ2-5 better, so the J call may be wrong. This CDR3 comprises 14 residues. The germline V gene encodes CDR1 MNHNS and CDR2 SASEGT. CDR3 DNA: TGTGCCAGCAGTGAAGGTGGGACCCTGGAGACCCAGTACTTC. As protein: CASSEGGTLETQYF.

CDR3 amino acids: CASSPPGQPEQYF. The CDR3 nucleotides read TGTGCCAGCTCACCACCGGGACAGCCCGAGCAGTACTTC. The J gene is TRBJ2-1, the V gene TRBV18; 7 bases agree with TRBD1. The J call may not be correct, given that the DNA end is closer to TRBJ2-7. CDR1 and CDR2 (germline): KGHSH, LQKENI. There are 13 residues in the CDR3.

This clonotype ranks as medium-sized. The chain links TRBV7-6 to TRBJ2-1; D possibly corresponds to TRBD2 (6 bases). Germline values: CDR1 SGHVS, CDR2 FNYEAQ. CDR3 size: 14 residues. Trimming cost V 2 bases and J 8 bases, with 13 bases left between them. CDR3 loop: CASSLSGSSYEQFF. The CDR3 DNA reads TGTGCCAGCAGCTTAAGCGGGTCTAGTTATGAGCAGTTCTTC.

This sequence joins TRBV7-2 and TRBJ2-5; the D is unclear. The DNA end is a closer match to TRBJ2-1, so the J assignment may be wrong. Germline V gene data show CDR1 as SGHTA and CDR2 as FQGNSA. The CDR3 is 12 amino acids. The CDR3 nucleotides read TGTGCCAGCAGCTTAGGAGCAGAGACCCAGTTCTTC. Its protein product is CASSLGAETQFF.

Relative to its sample, this clonotype is medium-sized. The chain has TRBV11-3 and TRBJ2-3; D not resolved. Germline V gene data show CDR1 as SGHNT and CDR2 as YENEEA. V lost 6 bases and J 6 bases, leaving 13 bases between the germline ends. This CDR3 has 13 residues. The CDR3 DNA reads TGTGCCAGCAGTCCTCCTACCTCCGATACGCAGTATTTT. Protein: CASSPPTSDTQYF.

This clonotype showed up just a few times. The CDR3 region is CASSFLVNNEQYF. As DNA, the CDR3 is TGTGCCAGCAGTTTTCTAGTCAATAACGAGCAGTACTTC. This sequence joins TRBV12-3 or TRBV12-4 and TRBJ2-1, with D unresolved. The end of the DNA fits TRBJ2-7 better, so the J call may be wrong. The CDR3 covers 13 residues.

By its share, this clonotype is medium-sized. This chain joins TRBV12-3 or TRBV12-4 and TRBJ2-1, with 8 bases fitting TRBD2. Trimming at V came to 3 bases and at J to 7 bases, leaving 5 bases not matched to a gene. CDR3 size: 14 residues. The CDR3, as DNA: TGTGCCAGCAGTTTGTTGAGCGGGAGAAATGAGCAGTTCTTC. Its translation is CASSLLSGRNEQFF.

By sample share, this clonotype is large (0.1 to 1%). The chain couples TRBV10-1 to TRBJ2-2; TRBD2 matches at 13 bases. Germline trimming cut 3 bases from V and 6 bases from J; bases unmatched to any gene: 10. This CDR3 spans 18 amino acids. The germline V gene has CDR1 WNHNN and CDR2 SYGVQD (reference sequence). The CDR3 sequence: CASSEVGLAGVFPGELFF. CDR3 bases: TGCGCCAGCAGTGAAGTAGGACTAGCGGGAGTCTTCCCCGGGGAGCTGTTTTTT.

The J gene is TRBJ1-3, the V gene TRBV12-3 or TRBV12-4, with D hard to call. The V gene lost 3 bases and the J gene lost 0 bases, with 6 bases spanning the gap. CDR3 length equals 14 residues. The CDR3 is CASSFESSGNTIYF. CDR3 bases: TGTGCCAGCAGTTTCGAGAGCTCTGGAAACACCATATATTTT.

By frequency in the sample, this clonotype is medium-sized. The J gene is TRBJ2-5, the V gene TRBV6-1; no clear D. The DNA end is more similar to TRBJ2-7, so the J call may be wrong. CDR3 length equals 15 residues. CDR1 MNHNS and CDR2 SASEGT come from the germline V gene. The CDR3 region has the DNA TGTGCCAGCAGTTCCGACGATTGGCCAACCTACGAGCAGTACTTC. The encoded protein is CASSSDDWPTYEQYF.

This clonotype rates as large (0.1 to 1%). CDR3 nucleotides: TGTGCCAGCAGTCCGGAGGGGACCAGGCTGGAGACCCAGTACTTC. Its translation: CASSPEGTRLETQYF. The chain employs TRBV12-3 or TRBV12-4 and TRBJ2-5; perhaps TRBD2 as D (6 bases). Trimming took 5 bases from V and 5 from J, leaving 18 bases between them. The CDR3 length is 15 residues.

This clonotype has only a few counts. The chain employs TRBV6-5 and TRBJ2-6; D is possibly TRBD1 or TRBD2 (5 bases each). In germline, CDR1 is MNHEY, CDR2 SVGAGI. The CDR3 has 15 residues. The ends were cut back, 7 bases at V and 1 base at J, with 11 bases in the middle. Written as DNA, the CDR3 is TGTGCCAGCACCTTGGGGGTTTCTGGGGCCAACGTCCTGACTTTC. Translated, it gives CASTLGVSGANVLTF.

By sample fraction, this clonotype is large (0.1 to 1%). J is TRBJ2-1 and V is TRBV11-3, with a tentative D call TRBD2 (6 bases). This CDR3 contains 13 residues. Trimming took off 5 bases at V and 9 bases at J, with 14 bases between the two ends. Germline-derived CDR1 and CDR2 are SGHNT and YENEEA. In DNA, the CDR3 is TGTGCCAGCAGCCAGGAACTAGCAGCTGAGCAGTTCTTC. As protein: CASSQELAAEQFF.

This clonotype was counted between two and nine times. The chain carries TRBV6-1 and TRBJ1-2; D is uncertain. Per germline, CDR1 MNHNS and CDR2 SASEGT. CDR3 length: 17 amino acids. V lost 1 base to trimming and J lost 3 bases, with 18 bases between them. CDR3 sequence: CASSEEAPRAGYYGYTF. Written as DNA, the CDR3 is TGTGCCAGCAGTGAAGAGGCTCCTCGCGCAGGCTACTATGGCTACACCTTC.

J is TRBJ2-3 and V is TRBV6-6; unclear D gene. Germline V CDR1 and CDR2: MNHNY, SVGAGI (reference sequence). The ends were cut back, 2 bases at V and 0 bases at J, with 12 bases in the middle. The CDR3 length is 16 residues. The CDR3 DNA sequence: TGTGCCAGCAGTTACGCAAAGGGTGGGAGCACAGATACGCAGTATTTT. Residues: CASSYAKGGSTDTQYF.

The chain employs TRBV6-1 and TRBJ2-7; 7 bases line up with TRBD2. CDR3 length: 15 amino acids. Unmatched junction bases numbered 6, after V lost 1 base and J lost 3 bases. The V gene's germline CDR1 is MNHNS and CDR2 SASEGT. The CDR3 sequence is CASSEDGGSSYEQYF. The CDR3 DNA follows: TGTGCCAGCAGTGAAGACGGGGGGTCAAGCTACGAGCAGTACTTC.

This clonotype qualifies as medium-sized. The CDR3 region has the DNA TGTGCCAGCCGTCCGGGACACGGACCTTTCACAGATACGCAGTATTTT. Residues: CASRPGHGPFTDTQYF. The chain is built from TRBV27 and TRBJ2-3; possible D gene TRBD1, 6 bases. Trimming cost V 8 bases and J 2 bases, with 20 bases left between them. CDR1 MNHEY and CDR2 SMNVEV come from the germline V gene (reference sequence). The CDR3 has 16 residues.

V and J are TRBV7-2 and TRBJ2-5, with 12 bases that match TRBD2. The DNA end lines up better with TRBJ2-7; the J call may be wrong. The CDR3 sequence is 17 residues long. Looked up from germline, CDR1 is SGHTA and CDR2 is FQGNSA. The CDR3 nucleotides read TGTGCCAGCAGCTCCCTCAGGACTAGCGGGACCGCCCTCGAGCAGTACTTC. Amino acid sequence: CASSSLRTSGTALEQYF.

The chain recombines TRBV6-1 with TRBJ2-1; the D gene is possibly TRBD2 (6 bases). CDR1 and CDR2 (germline): MNHNS, SASEGT. CDR3 length equals 15 residues. Between the trimmed V and J ends, which lost 8 bases and 13 bases, there was a span of 27 bases. The CDR3 nucleotides read TGTGCCAGCGACGATAGCGGAGAACCCGAAGAGACCCAGTTCTTC. Its translation: CASDDSGEPEETQFF.

Worth noting for this clonotype: It may be a read error: a sequence one base away is much more abundant. The V call is TRBV6-6, the J call TRBJ2-1; D might be TRBD2 (5 bases). Germline-derived CDR1 and CDR2 are MNHNY and SVGAGI (reference sequence). Deletions cut 6 bases from V and 13 bases from J, with 25 bases between. This CDR3 comprises 15 residues. Written as DNA, the CDR3 is TGTGCCAGCAGGTCCCTAGAGGGATCGGGCGAGACCCAGTTCTTC. Translated: CASRSLEGSGETQFF.

This clonotype is deemed medium-sized (0.01 to 0.1%). This rearrangement joins TRBV11-3 to TRBJ2-2; 9 nucleotides align to TRBD1. The CDR3 totals 16 residues. CDR1 and CDR2 from the germline V gene are SGHNT and YENEEA. V was pared by 5 bases and J by 5 bases, with 9 bases of the junction left unmatched. The DNA of the CDR3 is TGTGCCAGCAGCCCCCCCGACAGGGGGTATACCGGGGAGCTGTTTTTT. As protein: CASSPPDRGYTGELFF.